This passage covers 13 T cell receptor beta chains from one sample sequenced in a study of blood T cell repertoires in COVID-19 (dated by TCRdb to about 2020). Libraries were prepared through the immunoSEQ multiplex PCR assay. TCRdb provides this immuneACCESS table in a form limited to in-frame rearrangements. Some clones are lacking; in checked studies, under half of them reflect an unresolved V gene, and why the rest are absent is not known. Counted in this sample were fewer than 400,000 clones; 90% of them appeared once. The ten top clones hold around 3.9% of the sample. The sample consisted of PBMCs or T cells enriched from blood (not recorded which). Receptor source: a woman aged 25 to 39 who had been exposed to COVID-19.

In its sample, this clone was seen a few times. The chain has TRBV6-5 and TRBJ1-1; TRBD1 is a possible D gene (6 bases). Germline lookup yields CDR1 MNHEY and CDR2 SVGAGI. The CDR3 has 14 amino acids. V lost 6 bases and J lost 4, with 15 bases in between. CDR3 region: CASSRDNWFTEAFF. In DNA form, the CDR3 reads TGTGCCAGCAGCAGGGACAACTGGTTCACTGAAGCTTTCTTT.

This chain uses TRBV4-1 with TRBJ1-5; D possibly corresponds to TRBD1 (5 bases). The CDR3 is made up of 15 amino acids. V shed 4 bases and J shed 4 bases, with 14 bases lying between them. CDR1 and CDR2 from the germline V gene are MGHRA and YSYEKL. CDR3 region: CASSLGTGRNQPQHF. CDR3 sequence (DNA): TGCGCCAGCAGCCTCGGAACAGGACGGAATCAGCCCCAGCATTTT.

The chain has TRBV29-1 and TRBJ1-6; TRBD1 matches 7 bases. Trimming removed 6 bases from V and 7 bases from J; junction bases left unmatched: 15. The length of the CDR3 is 16 residues. From germline, CDR1 is SQVTM and CDR2 ANQGSEA. CDR3 in DNA: TGCAGCGTGTGGTCCAACAACCGACAGGGAAATTCACCCCTCCACTTT. Encoded protein: CSVWSNNRQGNSPLHF.

This clone was found once. The chain has TRBV30 and TRBJ2-3, with 7 nucleotides matching TRBD1. V lost 2 bases, J lost 4 bases, and 6 bases stayed unmatched. There are 14 residues in the CDR3. Germline V gene lookup returns CDR1 GTSNPN and CDR2 SVGIG (reference sequence). The CDR3 sequence is CAWSLGDRADTQYF. The DNA of the CDR3 is TGTGCCTGGAGTTTGGGAGACAGGGCAGATACGCAGTATTTT. Drawing the rest from reference TRBV30 and TRBJ2-3, the complete variable domain is SQTIHQWPATLVQPVGSPLSLECTVEGTSNPNLYWYRQAAGRGLQLLFYSVGIGQISSEVPQNLSASRPQDRQFILSSKKLLLSDSGFYLCAWSLGDRADTQYFGPGTRLTVL.

The sample holds one count of this clone. In DNA form, the CDR3 reads TGTGCCAGCAGTCACAGGGGGTCAGGTGCCAAAAACATTCAGTACTTC. It yields the protein CASSHRGSGAKNIQYF. This sequence joins TRBV7-9 and TRBJ2-4; the match to TRBD1 covers 8 bases. V gave up 6 bases and J gave up 1 base; unmatched junction bases: 8. The CDR3 has 16 residues. The germline V gene has CDR1 SEHNR and CDR2 FQNEAQ (reference sequence).

The J gene is TRBJ2-1, the V gene TRBV7-3; TRBD1 aligns across 9 bases. This CDR3 spans 18 amino acids. Germline CDR1 reads SGHTA; CDR2 reads FQGTGA. Unmatched junction bases numbered 14, after V lost 0 bases and J lost 8 bases. CDR3 coding DNA: TGTGCCAGCAGCTTAACGGTAACCGGACAGGGGCCCTCGGATGAGCAGTTCTTC. As protein: CASSLTVTGQGPSDEQFF.

The V gene is TRBV14, the J gene TRBJ1-4; 8 nucleotides line up with TRBD1. J gave up 8 bases and V 2 bases, and 13 bases lay outside the gene matches. Germline assignment: CDR1 SGHDN and CDR2 FVKESK. This CDR3 is 17 amino acids long. CDR3 bases: TGTGCCAGCAGCCAATCCGGACAGGGACGACTTAGGGAAAAACTGTTTTTT. It specifies CASSQSGQGRLREKLFF.

This chain uses TRBV30 with TRBJ2-1; the match to TRBD2 covers 7 bases. CDR3 length: 10 residues. The V segment lost 5 bases and the J segment 12 bases; nucleotides outside the gene matches: 4. Germline CDR1 reads GTSNPN; CDR2 reads SVGIG (reference sequence). The CDR3 DNA reads TGTGCCTGGGGGACTACGGGGCAGTTCTTC. Amino acid sequence: CAWGTTGQFF.

This clone was detected only once. The genes are TRBV7-8 and TRBJ1-4; 7 nucleotides match TRBD1. The ends lost 1 base at V and 17 bases at J; junction bases unmatched: 7. The germline V gene encodes CDR1 SGHVS and CDR2 FQNEAQ. This CDR3 contains 12 residues. The CDR3 coding sequence is TGTGCCAGCAGCTTAGGGGACAGACAGTTATTTTTT. Amino acid sequence: CASSLGDRQLFF.

The genes are TRBV7-9 and TRBJ2-4, with 9 bases aligning to TRBD2. Germline assignment: CDR1 SEHNR and CDR2 FQNEAQ (reference sequence). After removal of 2 bases from V and 2 bases from J, the junction contained 7 bases not matched to a gene. The CDR3 is 17 residues long. The CDR3 reads CASSLSSGLATKNIQYF. The CDR3 DNA sequence: TGTGCCAGCAGCTTATCGAGCGGACTAGCGACCAAAAACATTCAGTACTTC.

The chain is built from TRBV9 and TRBJ2-5; weak D call: TRBD1 (6 bases). Trimming took off 3 bases at V and 3 bases at J, with 18 bases between the two ends. Germline V gene sequence: CDR1 SGDLS, CDR2 YYNGEE. The length of the CDR3 is 16 residues. The CDR3 spells CASSATPRDKEETQYF. The CDR3 DNA reads TGTGCCAGCAGCGCAACCCCCCGGGACAAAGAAGAGACCCAGTACTTC.

CDR3 DNA: TGTGCTAGTGGTTACGGCGGGAGCAATCAGCCCCAGCATTTT. Encoded protein: CASGYGGSNQPQHF. The V call is TRBV12-5, the J call TRBJ1-5; D call uncertain. CDR1 is LGHNT, CDR2 FRNRAP, per germline. Trimming removed 4 bases from V and 1 base from J, with 8 bases in between. The CDR3 covers 14 residues.

This sequence joins TRBV7-9 and TRBJ1-1; TRBD1 matches 7 bases. This CDR3 is 14 amino acids long. V lost 5 bases, J lost 4 bases, and 7 bases stayed unmatched. The germline gives CDR1 SEHNR, CDR2 FQNEAQ (reference sequence). CDR3 nucleotide sequence: TGTGCCAGCAGCCCCCAGGCAGGGGGCACTGAAGCTTTCTTT. Its translation: CASSPQAGGTEAFF.